This TCR beta chain appears in the sequencing data of a study of OX40 agonist ivuxolimab in advanced cancers. The V end lost 4 bases, the J end lost 2 bases, and 18 bases lay between the germline ends. CDR3 size: 16 residues. The germline V gene has CDR1 LNHDA and CDR2 SQIVND (reference sequence). Libraries were prepared by immunoSEQ multiplex PCR; TCRdb keeps only in-frame clonotypes and omits some of them. The sample comprises tens of thousands of clones, 84% of which are singletons, and just under 7% rests with the top ten. This sample comprised CD4+ or CD8+ T cells sorted from blood, obtained in a trial of the OX40 agonist ivuxolimab. The receptor was isolated from an adult with an advanced solid tumor such as melanoma, head and neck, liver or kidney cancer. The V call is TRBV19, the J call TRBJ2-7, with D possibly TRBD1 on 6 matching bases. The CDR3 loop is CASSKGEGANPYEQYF. The DNA of the CDR3 is TGTGCCAGTAGTAAGGGGGAAGGGGCGAATCCCTACGAGCAGTACTTC.